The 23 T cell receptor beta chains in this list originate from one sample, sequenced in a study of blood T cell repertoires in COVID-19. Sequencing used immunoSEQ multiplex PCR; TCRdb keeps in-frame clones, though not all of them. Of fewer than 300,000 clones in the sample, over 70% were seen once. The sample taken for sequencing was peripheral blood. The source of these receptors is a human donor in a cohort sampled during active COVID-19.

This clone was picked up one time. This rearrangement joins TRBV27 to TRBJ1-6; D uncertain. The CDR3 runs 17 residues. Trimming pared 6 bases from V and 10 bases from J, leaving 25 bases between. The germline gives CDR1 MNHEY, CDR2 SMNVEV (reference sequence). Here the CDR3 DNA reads TGTGCCAGCAGACCGTCGTTTCTGGTCCTTGGGAGATCACCCCTCCACTTT. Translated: CASRPSFLVLGRSPLHF.

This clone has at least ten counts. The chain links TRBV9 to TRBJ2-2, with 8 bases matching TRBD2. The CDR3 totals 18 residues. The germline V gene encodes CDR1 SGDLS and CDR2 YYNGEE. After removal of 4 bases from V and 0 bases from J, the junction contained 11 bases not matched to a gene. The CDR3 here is CASSPRRSGTSNTGELFF. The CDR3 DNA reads TGTGCCAGCAGCCCCAGACGTAGCGGGACCTCGAACACCGGGGAGCTGTTTTTT. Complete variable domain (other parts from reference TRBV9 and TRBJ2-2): DSGVTQTPKHLITATGQRVTLRCSPRSGDLSVYWYQQSLDQGLQFLIQYYNGEERAKGNILERFSAQQFPDLHSELNLSSLELGDSALYFCASSPRRSGTSNTGELFFGEGSRLTVL.

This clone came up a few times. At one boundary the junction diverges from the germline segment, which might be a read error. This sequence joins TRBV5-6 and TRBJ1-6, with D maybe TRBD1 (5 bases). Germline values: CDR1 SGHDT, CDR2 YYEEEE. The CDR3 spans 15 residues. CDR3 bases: TGTGCCAGCAGCTTGGAATGGCCGCGTTATGGAGTAGGGGCCTTT. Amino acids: CASSLEWPRYGVGAF.

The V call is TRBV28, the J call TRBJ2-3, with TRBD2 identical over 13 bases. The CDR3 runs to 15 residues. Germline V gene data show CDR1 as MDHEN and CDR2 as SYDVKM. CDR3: CATRTSGGGFDTQYF. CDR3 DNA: TGTGCTACAAGGACTAGCGGGGGAGGGTTTGATACGCAGTATTTT.

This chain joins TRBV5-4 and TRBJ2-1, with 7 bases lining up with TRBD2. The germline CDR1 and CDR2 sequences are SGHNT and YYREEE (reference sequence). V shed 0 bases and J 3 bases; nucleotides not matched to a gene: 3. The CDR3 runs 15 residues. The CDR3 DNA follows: TGTGCCAGCAGCTTGGTCCTAGCGGACTACAATGAGCAGTTCTTC. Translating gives CASSLVLADYNEQFF.

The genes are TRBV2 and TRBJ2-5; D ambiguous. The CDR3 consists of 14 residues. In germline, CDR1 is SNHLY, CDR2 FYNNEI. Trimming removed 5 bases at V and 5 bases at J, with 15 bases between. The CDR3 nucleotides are TGTGCCAGCAGTACTTTGGCGATGCGGGAGACCCAGTACTTC. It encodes CASSTLAMRETQYF.

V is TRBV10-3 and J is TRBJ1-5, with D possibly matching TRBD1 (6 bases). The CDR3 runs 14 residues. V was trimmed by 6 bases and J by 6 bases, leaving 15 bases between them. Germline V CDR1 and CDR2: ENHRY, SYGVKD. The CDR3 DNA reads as TGTGCCATCAGGCCACAGGGCGCGGGTCAGCCCCAGCATTTT. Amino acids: CAIRPQGAGQPQHF.

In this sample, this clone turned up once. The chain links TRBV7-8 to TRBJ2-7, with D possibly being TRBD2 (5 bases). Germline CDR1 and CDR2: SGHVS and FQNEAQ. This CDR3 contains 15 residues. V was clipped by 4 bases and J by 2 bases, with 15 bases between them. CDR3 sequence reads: CASSSGTGSPYEQYF. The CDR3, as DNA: TGTGCCAGCAGCTCCGGAACGGGATCACCCTACGAGCAGTACTTC.

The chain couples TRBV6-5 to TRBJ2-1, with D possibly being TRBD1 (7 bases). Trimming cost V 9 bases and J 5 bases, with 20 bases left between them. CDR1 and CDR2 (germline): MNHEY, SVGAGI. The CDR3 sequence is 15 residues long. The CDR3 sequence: CASWGGAGGNNEQFF. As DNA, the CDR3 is TGTGCCAGTTGGGGCGGGGCAGGGGGAAACAATGAGCAGTTCTTC.

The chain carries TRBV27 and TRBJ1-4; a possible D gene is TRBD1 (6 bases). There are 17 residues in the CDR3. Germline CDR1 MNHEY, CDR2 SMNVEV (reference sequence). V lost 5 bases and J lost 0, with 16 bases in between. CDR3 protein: CASSRWGGAATNEKLFF. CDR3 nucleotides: TGTGCCAGCAGTCGATGGGGGGGCGCGGCAACTAATGAAAAACTGTTTTTT.

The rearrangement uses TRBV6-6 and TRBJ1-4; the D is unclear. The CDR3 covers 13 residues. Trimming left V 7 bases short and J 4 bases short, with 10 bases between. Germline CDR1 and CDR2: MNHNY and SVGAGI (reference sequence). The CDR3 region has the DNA TGTGCCAGCATGGGCGTAGGTAATGAAAAACTGTTTTTT. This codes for CASMGVGNEKLFF.

The CDR3 is CASSQGTGSGQPQHF. The CDR3 region has the DNA TGTGCCAGCAGCCAAGGGACAGGGTCAGGCCAGCCCCAGCATTTT. The chain couples TRBV3-1 (or the pseudogene TRBV3-2) to TRBJ1-5; the match to TRBD1 covers 8 bases. Germline V lookup: CDR1 LGHDT, CDR2 YNNKEL (reference sequence). The V and J ends lost 1 base and 7 bases, in that order; junction bases with no gene match: 6. The CDR3 totals 15 residues.

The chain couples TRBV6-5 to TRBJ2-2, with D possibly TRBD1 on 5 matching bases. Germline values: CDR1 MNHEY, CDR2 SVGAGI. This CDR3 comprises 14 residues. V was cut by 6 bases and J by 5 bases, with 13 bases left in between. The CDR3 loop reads CASRRTIYTGELFF. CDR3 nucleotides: TGTGCCAGCAGGAGGACAATATATACCGGGGAGCTGTTTTTT.

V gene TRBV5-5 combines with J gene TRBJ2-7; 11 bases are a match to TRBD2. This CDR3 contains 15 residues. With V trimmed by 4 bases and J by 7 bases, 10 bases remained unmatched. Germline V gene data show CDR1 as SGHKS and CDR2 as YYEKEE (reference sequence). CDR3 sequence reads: CASSRPLAGVTEQYF. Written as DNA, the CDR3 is TGTGCCAGCAGCCGACCACTAGCGGGAGTGACTGAGCAGTACTTC.

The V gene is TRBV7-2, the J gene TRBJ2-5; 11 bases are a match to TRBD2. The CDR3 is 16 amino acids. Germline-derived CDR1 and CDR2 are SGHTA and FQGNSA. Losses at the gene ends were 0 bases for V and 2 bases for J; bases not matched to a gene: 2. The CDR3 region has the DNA TGTGCCAGCAGCTTAGCGGCTAGCGGGGGGCAAGAGACCCAGTACTTC. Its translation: CASSLAASGGQETQYF.

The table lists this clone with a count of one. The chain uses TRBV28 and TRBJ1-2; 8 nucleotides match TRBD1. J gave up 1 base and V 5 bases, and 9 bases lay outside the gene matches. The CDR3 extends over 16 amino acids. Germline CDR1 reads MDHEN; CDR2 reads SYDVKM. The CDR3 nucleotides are TGTGCCAGCAGTCCCCTCGGACAGGGCCATAACTATGGCTACACCTTC. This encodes CASSPLGQGHNYGYTF.

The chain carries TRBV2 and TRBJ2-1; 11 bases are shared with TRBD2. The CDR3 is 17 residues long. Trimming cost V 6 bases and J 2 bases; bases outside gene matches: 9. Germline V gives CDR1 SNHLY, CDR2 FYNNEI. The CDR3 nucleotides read TGTGCCAGCAGGACCCCCGGGACTAGCGGACCCTACAATGAGCAGTTCTTC. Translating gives CASRTPGTSGPYNEQFF. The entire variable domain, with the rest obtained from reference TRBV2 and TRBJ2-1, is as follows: EPEVTQTPSHQVTQMGQEVILRCVPISNHLYFYWYRQILGQKVEFLVSFYNNEISEKSEIFDDQFSVERPDGSNFTLKIRSTKLEDSAMYFCASRTPGTSGPYNEQFFGPGTRLTVL.

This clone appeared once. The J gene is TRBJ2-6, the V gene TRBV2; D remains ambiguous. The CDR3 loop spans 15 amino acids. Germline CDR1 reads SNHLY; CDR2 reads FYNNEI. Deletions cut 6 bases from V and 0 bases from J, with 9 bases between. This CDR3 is CASSYTHSGANVLTF. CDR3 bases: TGTGCCAGCAGCTATACCCACTCTGGGGCCAACGTCCTGACTTTC.

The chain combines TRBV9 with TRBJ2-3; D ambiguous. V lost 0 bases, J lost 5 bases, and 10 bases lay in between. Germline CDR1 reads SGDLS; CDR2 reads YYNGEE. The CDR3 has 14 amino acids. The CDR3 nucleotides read TGTGCCAGCAGCGTAGTGCAGTCTGGAGATACGCAGTATTTT. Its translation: CASSVVQSGDTQYF.

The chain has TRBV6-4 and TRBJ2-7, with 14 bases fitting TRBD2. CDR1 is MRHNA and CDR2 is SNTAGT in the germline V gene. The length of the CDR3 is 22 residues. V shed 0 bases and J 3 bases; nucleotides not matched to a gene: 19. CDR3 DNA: TGTGCCAGCAGTGACTCATCAATACGGCGTGGGACTAGCGGGGGACTAGGCTACGAGCAGTACTTC. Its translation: CASSDSSIRRGTSGGLGYEQYF.

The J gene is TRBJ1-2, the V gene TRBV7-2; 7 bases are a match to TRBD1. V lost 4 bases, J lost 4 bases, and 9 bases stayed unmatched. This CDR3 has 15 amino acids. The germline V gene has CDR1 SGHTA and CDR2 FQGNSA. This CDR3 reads CASSSRDRGTYGYTF. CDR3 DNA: TGTGCCAGCAGCTCACGGGACAGAGGAACCTATGGCTACACCTTC.

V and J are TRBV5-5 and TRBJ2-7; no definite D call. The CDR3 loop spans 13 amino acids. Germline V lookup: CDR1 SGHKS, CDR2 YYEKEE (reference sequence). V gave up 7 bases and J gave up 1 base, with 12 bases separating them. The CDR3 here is CASHRAGSYEQYF. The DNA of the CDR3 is TGTGCCAGCCATCGCGCCGGGTCCTACGAGCAGTACTTC.

The DNA for the CDR3 is TGTGCCAGCAGTGCGATGCAGGGGATGGGTGGCTACACCTTC. Encoded protein: CASSAMQGMGGYTF. The rearrangement links TRBV6-4 to TRBJ1-2; TRBD1 might be the D (6 bases). The V gene's germline CDR1 is MRHNA and CDR2 SNTAGT. V was trimmed by 4 bases and J by 7 bases, leaving 16 bases between them. The CDR3 extends over 14 amino acids.